The 11 T cell receptor beta chains below were found in one sample sequenced in a study of blood T cell repertoires in COVID-19. Repertoires were generated with immunoSEQ multiplex PCR, while TCRdb's copy carries only in-frame clones and drops some. Of approximately 150,000 clones in the sample, around 81% were seen once. The sample taken for sequencing was peripheral blood. Receptors were obtained from a human donor in a cohort sampled during active COVID-19.

The rearrangement links TRBV27 to TRBJ2-3; 7 bases fit TRBD2. Germline V gene sequence: CDR1 MNHEY, CDR2 SMNVEV (reference sequence). The CDR3 extends over 15 amino acids. V shed 5 bases, J shed 1 base, and the junction held 6 bases outside the gene matches. CDR3 coding DNA: TGTGCCAGCAGTGCAGGACTAGGCCGCACAGATACGCAGTATTTT. Translation gives CASSAGLGRTDTQYF.

The V gene is TRBV20-1, the J gene TRBJ1-1, with unresolved D. Germline lookup yields CDR1 DFQATT and CDR2 SNEGSKA (reference sequence). This CDR3 has 11 amino acids. Trimming left V 5 bases short and J 4 bases short, with 8 bases between. The CDR3 protein is CSAEVGTEAFF. The CDR3 nucleotides are TGCAGTGCTGAGGTGGGCACTGAAGCTTTCTTT.

V usage is TRBV5-4 and J usage is TRBJ2-1, with 8 bases fitting TRBD2. The germline gives CDR1 SGHNT, CDR2 YYREEE (reference sequence). The CDR3 has 16 residues. V lost 4 bases to trimming and J lost 3 bases; unmatched junction nucleotides: 9. The CDR3 is CASSTPTSGNYNEQFF. CDR3 bases: TGTGCCAGCAGCACCCCAACTAGCGGAAACTACAATGAGCAGTTCTTC.

V and J are TRBV7-2 and TRBJ2-3; 7 bases fit TRBD1. Germline V gene lookup returns CDR1 SGHTA and CDR2 FQGNSA. The V segment lost 0 bases and the J segment 4 bases; nucleotides outside the gene matches: 4. This CDR3 region has 15 residues. As DNA, the CDR3 is TGTGCCAGCAGCTTAGCGGGACAGAGGGCAGATACGCAGTATTTT. Amino acids: CASSLAGQRADTQYF. Based on the CDR3 plus reference TRBV7-2 and TRBJ2-3, the full variable domain is GAGVSQSPSNKVTEKGKDVELRCDPISGHTALYWYRQSLGQGLEFLIYFQGNSAPDKSGLPSDRFSAERTGGSVSTLTIQRTQQEDSAVYLCASSLAGQRADTQYFGPGTRLTVL.

The chain recombines TRBV7-9 with TRBJ2-1; 15 nucleotides align to TRBD2. This CDR3 has 17 amino acids. The junction had 4 bases not matched to a gene; V was cut back by 1 base and J by 6 bases. The germline gives CDR1 SEHNR, CDR2 FQNEAQ (reference sequence). The CDR3: CASSLGTSGRVGNEQFF. The CDR3, as DNA: TGTGCCAGCAGCTTAGGGACTAGCGGGAGGGTGGGCAATGAGCAGTTCTTC.

This clone occurred a few times. This sequence joins TRBV29-1 and TRBJ2-2; tentative D call: TRBD1 (6 bases). The CDR3 runs 13 residues. Deletions cut 5 bases from V and 4 bases from J, with 11 bases between. Germline V CDR1 and CDR2: SQVTM, ANQGSEA. CDR3: CSVSKGGTGELFF. CDR3 DNA sequence: TGCAGCGTTTCCAAAGGGGGCACCGGGGAGCTGTTTTTT.

This chain joins TRBV7-8 and TRBJ2-2; D uncertain. Deletions cut 5 bases from V and 1 base from J, with 8 bases between. This CDR3 is 14 amino acids long. Per the germline V gene, CDR1 is SGHVS and CDR2 is FQNEAQ. In DNA form, the CDR3 reads TGTGCCAGCAGCGTGTTAAAGAACACCGGGGAGCTGTTTTTT. Encoded protein: CASSVLKNTGELFF.

This chain joins TRBV2 and TRBJ2-7, with D perhaps TRBD2 (6 bases). This CDR3 is built from 17 residues. Germline CDR1 reads SNHLY; CDR2 reads FYNNEI. V was cut by 3 bases and J by 4 bases, with 22 bases left in between. CDR3 protein: CASSDHVVAEPSYEQYF. CDR3 DNA: TGTGCCAGCAGTGACCATGTAGTAGCGGAGCCCTCTTACGAGCAGTACTTC.

V is TRBV11-2 and J is TRBJ1-2; the match to TRBD1 covers 8 bases. This CDR3 spans 14 amino acids. V shed 5 bases and J 6 bases; nucleotides not matched to a gene: 8. Germline loops: CDR1 SGHAT, CDR2 FQNNGV. The CDR3, as DNA: TGTGCCAGCAGCCTCTCGGACAGGGTGAATGGCTACACCTTC. Protein sequence: CASSLSDRVNGYTF.

The CDR3, as DNA: TGTGCCAGCAGTGACGGAGCGGGAGAAGGCTACAATGAGCAGTTCTTC. This codes for CASSDGAGEGYNEQFF. The chain is built from TRBV6-4 and TRBJ2-1, with TRBD2 matching over 8 bases. The CDR3 spans 16 residues. Losses at the gene ends were 2 bases for V and 3 bases for J; bases not matched to a gene: 6. Germline CDR1 is MRHNA and CDR2 is SNTAGT.

The chain combines TRBV2 with TRBJ2-2; 8 bases fit TRBD1. This CDR3 comprises 14 residues. V shed 5 bases and J 8 bases; nucleotides not matched to a gene: 7. Germline CDR1 SNHLY, CDR2 FYNNEI. DNA of the CDR3: TGTGCCAGCAGTCCCCGGACAGGGTTGGGGGAGCTGTTTTTT. It codes for CASSPRTGLGELFF.